The 9 T cell receptor beta chains given below trace back to one sample, sequenced in a study of identical twins. A single record per CDR3 protein comes from TCRdb applying MiXCR to the 5' RACE reads. The sample has roughly 1,500,000 distinct CDR3 sequences, roughly a third seen once. The source material was cord blood. These receptors all come from a newborn girl in good health.

This chain uses TRBV7-2 with TRBJ2-5; 9 nucleotides line up with TRBD2. This CDR3 comprises 16 residues. J lost 4 bases, V lost 1 base, and 7 bases had no gene match. Germline V CDR1 and CDR2: SGHTA, FQGNSA. The CDR3 loop reads CASSLVPRGGPETQYF. CDR3 in DNA: TGTGCCAGCAGCTTAGTACCGCGGGGGGGCCCAGAGACCCAGTACTTC.

A few counts support this clonotype. The V gene is TRBV20-1, the J gene TRBJ2-4, with 7 bases that match TRBD1. The ends lost 0 bases at V and 3 bases at J; junction bases unmatched: 5. This CDR3 is built from 15 residues. Germline loops: CDR1 DFQATT, CDR2 SNEGSKA (reference sequence). The CDR3 loop is CSARETGKGKNIQYF. CDR3 nucleotide sequence: TGCAGTGCTAGAGAGACAGGGAAGGGCAAAAACATTCAGTACTTC.

This clonotype was seen many times. The chain carries TRBV10-3 and TRBJ2-4, with D maybe TRBD1 (5 bases). The J call may be wrong; the DNA end is better matched by TRBJ2-7. Germline V gene data show CDR1 as ENHRY and CDR2 as SYGVKD. This CDR3 has 13 amino acids. The CDR3: CAISDSRVNEQYF. The CDR3 DNA follows: TGTGCCATCAGTGACAGCAGGGTAAACGAGCAGTACTTC.

In this sample, this clonotype turned up a few times. The chain carries TRBV4-2 and TRBJ1-4; D not certain. Germline V gene sequence: CDR1 LGHNA, CDR2 YNFKEQ. V lost 5 bases and J 3 bases, leaving 13 bases between the germline ends. This CDR3 has 15 residues. DNA of the CDR3: TGTGCCAGCAGCGGATGGACGGAGGCTAATGAAAAACTGTTTTTT. Encoded protein: CASSGWTEANEKLFF.

The sample holds a few counts of this clonotype. This rearrangement joins TRBV4-2 to TRBJ2-7; no definite D call. Germline CDR1 and CDR2: LGHNA and YNFKEQ. Trimming shortened V by 0 bases and J by 0 bases, and 6 bases separated the two germline ends. CDR3 length: 14 residues. CDR3 region: CASSQEWASYEQYF. CDR3 DNA: TGTGCCAGCAGCCAAGAGTGGGCCTCCTACGAGCAGTACTTC.

This sequence joins TRBV4-1 and TRBJ2-7, with 7 nucleotides matching TRBD1. Germline CDR1 MGHRA, CDR2 YSYEKL. V shed 1 base and J 2 bases; nucleotides not matched to a gene: 8. The CDR3 has 16 residues. CDR3 sequence reads: CASSQALDRIPYEQYF. The CDR3 DNA reads TGCGCCAGCAGCCAAGCCTTGGACAGGATCCCCTACGAGCAGTACTTC.

This clonotype occurred once. This chain uses TRBV7-9 with TRBJ2-1; TRBD2 agrees at 16 bases. Losses at the gene ends were 1 base for V and 12 bases for J; bases not matched to a gene: 9. The CDR3 spans 17 residues. The V gene's germline CDR1 is SEHNR and CDR2 FQNEAQ (reference sequence). CDR3 DNA sequence: TGTGCCAGCAGCTTAGGAGCTGGGACTAGCGGGAGGGTAGCGCAGTTCTTC. This sequence encodes CASSLGAGTSGRVAQFF.

The chain links TRBV2 to TRBJ1-2; 8 bases map to TRBD1. The V gene end was trimmed by 2 bases and the J gene end by 5 bases; junction bases not matched to a gene: 16. The CDR3 length is 18 residues. Looked up from germline, CDR1 is SNHLY and CDR2 is FYNNEI. CDR3 nucleotide sequence: TGTGCCAGCAGTGAACGTTGGACAGGGAATCTGATGGCATATGGCTACACCTTC. This gives the protein CASSERWTGNLMAYGYTF.

This clonotype turned up a few times. The chain links TRBV4-1 to TRBJ2-3, with 9 bases matching TRBD2. Germline values: CDR1 MGHRA, CDR2 YSYEKL. The CDR3 runs 15 residues. J lost 5 bases, V lost 6 bases, and 9 bases had no gene match. CDR3 loop: CASRTREGLVDTQYF. The CDR3 DNA follows: TGCGCCAGCAGGACGCGGGAGGGCCTGGTAGATACGCAGTATTTT.